The 13 T cell receptor beta chains below all came from one sample that was sequenced in a study of blood T cell repertoires in COVID-19. Here immunoSEQ multiplex PCR was the method, and the copy in TCRdb shows in-frame clones only, minus some. Among some 190,000 clones listed, roughly 89% were seen once. Sequencing was done on a sample of PBMCs or T cells enriched from blood (not recorded which). The receptors originated from a woman in her 40s with acute COVID-19.

This chain uses TRBV18 with TRBJ2-2, with a possible D match to TRBD2 (6 bases). Germline values: CDR1 KGHSH, CDR2 LQKENI. Trimming removed 10 bases from V and 0 bases from J, with 15 bases in between. This CDR3 contains 15 residues. CDR3 amino acids: CATQGRETNTGELFF. Here the CDR3 DNA reads TGTGCCACCCAGGGTCGGGAGACGAACACCGGGGAGCTGTTTTTT. The full variable domain, rest sourced from reference TRBV18 and TRBJ2-2, is NAGVMQNPRHLVRRRGQEARLRCSPMKGHSHVYWYRQLPEEGLKFMVYLQKENIIDESGMPKERFSAEFPKEGPSILRIQQVVRGDSAAYFCATQGRETNTGELFFGEGSRLTVL.

The V and J genes are TRBV6-4 and TRBJ2-3; D is possibly TRBD1 (6 bases). The V end was cut by 6 bases, the J end by 5 bases, with 18 bases between. CDR1 and CDR2 (germline): MRHNA, SNTAGT. CDR3 length: 15 residues. The CDR3 DNA follows: TGTGCCAGCAGCCCACAGGGCTCCCCGGGAGATACGCAGTATTTT. Translating gives CASSPQGSPGDTQYF.

In this sample, this clone turned up once. CDR3 DNA sequence: TGTGCCAGCAGCCCCGATTCTAGCGGGGGGGGGTACGAGCAGTACTTC. This gives the protein CASSPDSSGGGYEQYF. The chain uses TRBV4-2 and TRBJ2-7; TRBD2 matches at 12 bases. CDR1 and CDR2 (germline): LGHNA, YNFKEQ. The CDR3 runs 16 residues. V shed 4 bases and J 4 bases; nucleotides not matched to a gene: 8.

This rearrangement joins TRBV27 to TRBJ1-6; no clear D gene. Looked up from germline, CDR1 is MNHEY and CDR2 is SMNVEV (reference sequence). This CDR3 is 14 amino acids long. V was shortened by 3 bases and J by 9 bases, with 12 bases between the two germline ends. This chain's CDR3 is CASSFQKEFSPLHF. The CDR3 DNA is TGTGCCAGCAGTTTCCAGAAGGAGTTTTCACCCCTCCACTTT.

The CDR3 DNA reads TGTGCCAGCAGTTTGTCTAGCGGGAGGGTCGATGAGCAGTTCTTC. It yields the protein CASSLSSGRVDEQFF. V usage is TRBV27 and J usage is TRBJ2-1, with 12 bases identical to TRBD2. Germline V lookup: CDR1 MNHEY, CDR2 SMNVEV (reference sequence). Unmatched junction bases numbered 5, after V lost 3 bases and J lost 8 bases. The CDR3 runs 15 residues.

J is TRBJ1-1 and V is TRBV6-6; the D gene is possibly TRBD1 (5 bases). V shed 3 bases and J shed 0 bases, with 8 bases lying between them. The CDR3 contains 14 residues. Germline CDR1 and CDR2: MNHNY and SVGAGI (reference sequence). The CDR3 is CASSYTGLNTEAFF. CDR3 DNA sequence: TGTGCCAGCAGTTATACAGGTTTGAACACTGAAGCTTTCTTT.

The genes are TRBV29-1 and TRBJ2-2; D may be TRBD1 (5 bases). This CDR3 comprises 13 residues. The V end was cut by 3 bases, the J end by 1 base, with 6 bases between. CDR1 is SQVTM, CDR2 ANQGSEA, per germline. The CDR3 loop is CSVETENTGELFF. In DNA form, the CDR3 reads TGCAGCGTTGAGACAGAGAACACCGGGGAGCTGTTTTTT.

J is TRBJ1-3 and V is TRBV9; a possible D gene is TRBD1 (5 bases). Trimming stripped 0 bases from V and 0 bases from J, with 7 bases between. CDR1 and CDR2 (germline): SGDLS, YYNGEE. The CDR3 runs 15 residues. The CDR3 reads CASSVAQDSGNTIYF. The CDR3 nucleotides are TGTGCCAGCAGCGTAGCACAGGACTCTGGAAACACCATATATTTT. The whole variable domain, filled in from reference TRBV9 and TRBJ1-3, reads DSGVTQTPKHLITATGQRVTLRCSPRSGDLSVYWYQQSLDQGLQFLIQYYNGEERAKGNILERFSAQQFPDLHSELNLSSLELGDSALYFCASSVAQDSGNTIYFGEGSWLTVV.

The chain recombines TRBV3-1 (or the pseudogene TRBV3-2) with TRBJ2-5, with TRBD2 identical over 13 bases. V shed 4 bases, J shed 5 bases, and the junction held 10 bases outside the gene matches. The CDR3 sequence is 17 residues long. Looked up from germline, CDR1 is LGHDT and CDR2 is YNNKEL (reference sequence). The CDR3 reads CASSRRTSGSVHETQYF. The CDR3 coding sequence is TGTGCCAGCAGCCGTAGGACTAGCGGGAGTGTACACGAGACCCAGTACTTC.

The CDR3 region has the DNA TGCGCCAGCAGCCCGCTCGCGGGGGAGGAGACCCAGTACTTC. Its protein is CASSPLAGEETQYF. V and J are TRBV5-1 and TRBJ2-5; 7 bases match TRBD2. This CDR3 has 14 amino acids. Germline V CDR1 and CDR2: SGHRS, YFSETQ. With V trimmed by 4 bases and J by 5 bases, 8 bases remained unmatched.

The chain employs TRBV6-6 and TRBJ2-7, with no clear D. V lost 8 bases and J lost 0, with 11 bases in between. The CDR3 extends over 13 amino acids. The V gene's germline CDR1 is MNHNY and CDR2 SVGAGI (reference sequence). The CDR3 nucleotides read TGTGCCAGCGGCGGAGATCGCTCCTACGAGCAGTACTTC. Protein: CASGGDRSYEQYF.

The chain uses TRBV30 and TRBJ2-7; 7 nucleotides line up with TRBD1. This CDR3 contains 14 residues. CDR1 GTSNPN and CDR2 SVGIG come from the germline V gene (reference sequence). V lost 0 bases to trimming and J lost 2 bases; unmatched junction nucleotides: 4. This chain's CDR3 is CAWSVGGGTYEQYF. The CDR3 DNA sequence: TGTGCCTGGAGTGTAGGGGGCGGAACCTACGAGCAGTACTTC.

This chain connects TRBV28 to TRBJ1-4; no reliable D call. Germline lookup yields CDR1 MDHEN and CDR2 SYDVKM. CDR3 length: 13 residues. Trimming removed 6 bases from V and 7 bases from J, with 12 bases in between. CDR3 coding DNA: TGTGCCAGCAGGACGACAAGAACTGAAAAACTGTTTTTT. It translates to CASRTTRTEKLFF.